This T cell receptor beta chain was identified during a study of patients and donors after allogeneic stem cell transplantation (dated by TCRdb to the early 2020s). Library preparation employed RT-PCR. The sequencing machine was a NextSeq 550. The raw public reads went through TCRdb reprocessing: fastp at Q25, MiXCR clone calling, in-frame beta chains kept. Entries are consolidated by CDR3 protein sequence, retaining the most common genes and DNA. The sample yields 98,000 or so distinct CDR3 sequences; 35% were counted once. About 27% of the sample comes from the top ten. This clonotype was found a few times. Its cognate antigen has yet to be identified. Base qualities are not recorded, but no much larger clone differs from it by a single base. The CDR3 sequence holds 15 residues, the cysteine and phenylalanine included. Only the CDR3 portion is preserved as DNA: 45 bases, with reading frame beginning at the first base. Trimmed from V: 4 bases; trimmed from J: 4 bases; junction bases lacking a gene match: 7. The germline V gene (reference sequence) gives CDR1 as LNHDA and CDR2 as SQIVND.

The chain employs TRBV19 and TRBJ1-5; 7 middle bases align to TRBD1. The sequencing input was blood, either unsorted or a sorted T cell fraction (not recorded which). The TCR was taken from a human donor who was either an allogeneic HSCT recipient or a stem cell or donor lymphocyte infusion donor (not recorded which). It is not recorded whose cells these are; they may come from a transplant donor. The nucleotides are TGTGCCAGTAGTACCGTCCCAGGGGGGAATCAGCCCCAGCATTTT. The encoded protein is CASSTVPGGNQPQHF.